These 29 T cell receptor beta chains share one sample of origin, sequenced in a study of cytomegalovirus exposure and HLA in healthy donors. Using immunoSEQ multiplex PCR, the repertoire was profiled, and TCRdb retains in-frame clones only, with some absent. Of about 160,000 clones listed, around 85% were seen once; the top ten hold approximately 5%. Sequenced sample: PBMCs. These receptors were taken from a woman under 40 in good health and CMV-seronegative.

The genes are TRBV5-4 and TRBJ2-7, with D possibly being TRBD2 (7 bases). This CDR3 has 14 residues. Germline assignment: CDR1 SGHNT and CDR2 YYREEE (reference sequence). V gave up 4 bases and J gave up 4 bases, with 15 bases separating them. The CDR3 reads CASSLRGANYEQYF. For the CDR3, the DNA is TGTGCCAGCAGCCTCCGGGGGGCAAATTACGAGCAGTACTTC.

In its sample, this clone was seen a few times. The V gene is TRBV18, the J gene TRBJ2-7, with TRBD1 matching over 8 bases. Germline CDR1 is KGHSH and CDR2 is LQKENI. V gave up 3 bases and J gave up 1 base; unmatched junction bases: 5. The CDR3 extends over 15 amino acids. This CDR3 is CASSPEQGGSYEQYF. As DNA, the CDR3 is TGTGCCAGCTCACCGGAACAGGGGGGTTCCTACGAGCAGTACTTC. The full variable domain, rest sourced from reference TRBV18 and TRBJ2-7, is NAGVMQNPRHLVRRRGQEARLRCSPMKGHSHVYWYRQLPEEGLKFMVYLQKENIIDESGMPKERFSAEFPKEGPSILRIQQVVRGDSAAYFCASSPEQGGSYEQYFGPGTRLTVT.

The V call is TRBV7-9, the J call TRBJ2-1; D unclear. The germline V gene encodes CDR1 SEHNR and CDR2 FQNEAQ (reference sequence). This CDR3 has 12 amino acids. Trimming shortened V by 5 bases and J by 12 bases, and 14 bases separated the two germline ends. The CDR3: CASSPNQIGQFF. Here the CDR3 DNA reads TGTGCCAGCAGCCCCAACCAGATAGGGCAGTTCTTC. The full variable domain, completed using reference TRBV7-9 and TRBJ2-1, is DTGVSQNPRHKITKRGQNVTFRCDPISEHNRLYWYRQTLGQGPEFLTYFQNEAQLEKSRLLSDRFSAERPKGSFSTLEIQRTEQGDSAMYLCASSPNQIGQFFGPGTRLTVL.

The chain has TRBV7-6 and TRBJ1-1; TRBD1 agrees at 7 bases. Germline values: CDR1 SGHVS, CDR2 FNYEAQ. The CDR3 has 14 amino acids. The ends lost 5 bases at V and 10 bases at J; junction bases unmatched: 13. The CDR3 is CASSENQGGEGAFF. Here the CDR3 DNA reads TGTGCCAGCAGCGAAAATCAGGGGGGGGAGGGAGCTTTCTTT.

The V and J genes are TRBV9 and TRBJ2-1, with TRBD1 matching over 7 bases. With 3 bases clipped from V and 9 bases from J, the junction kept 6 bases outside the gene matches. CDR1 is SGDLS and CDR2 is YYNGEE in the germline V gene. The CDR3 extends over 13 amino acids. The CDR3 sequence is CASSAQGPSEQFF. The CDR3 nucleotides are TGTGCCAGCAGCGCACAGGGGCCGAGTGAGCAGTTCTTC.

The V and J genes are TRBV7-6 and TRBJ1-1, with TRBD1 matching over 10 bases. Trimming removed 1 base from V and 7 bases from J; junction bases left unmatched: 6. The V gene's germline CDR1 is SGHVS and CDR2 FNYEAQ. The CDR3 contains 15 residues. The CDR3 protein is CASSLGDRDRGEAFF. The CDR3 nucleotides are TGTGCCAGCAGCTTAGGGGACCGGGACAGGGGTGAAGCTTTCTTT.

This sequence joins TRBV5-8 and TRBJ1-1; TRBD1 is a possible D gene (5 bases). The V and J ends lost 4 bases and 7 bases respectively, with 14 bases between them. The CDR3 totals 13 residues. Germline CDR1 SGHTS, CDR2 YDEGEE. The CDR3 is CASSRGRSYEAFF. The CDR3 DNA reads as TGTGCCAGCAGCAGGGGACGGTCATATGAAGCTTTCTTT.

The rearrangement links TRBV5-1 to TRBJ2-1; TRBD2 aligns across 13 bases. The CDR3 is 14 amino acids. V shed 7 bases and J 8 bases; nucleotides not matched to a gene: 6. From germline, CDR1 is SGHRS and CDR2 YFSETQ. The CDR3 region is CASETSGGEDEQFF. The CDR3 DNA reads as TGCGCCAGCGAAACTAGCGGGGGGGAGGATGAGCAGTTCTTC. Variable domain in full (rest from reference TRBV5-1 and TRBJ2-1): KAGVTQTPRYLIKTRGQQVTLSCSPISGHRSVSWYQQTPGQGLQFLFEYFSETQRNKGNFPGRFSGRQFSNSRSEMNVSTLELGDSALYLCASETSGGEDEQFFGPGTRLTVL.

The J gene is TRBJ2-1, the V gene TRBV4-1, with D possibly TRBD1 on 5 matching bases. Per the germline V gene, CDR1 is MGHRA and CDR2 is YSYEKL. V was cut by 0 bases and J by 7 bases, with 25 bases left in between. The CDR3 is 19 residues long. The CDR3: CASSQEVRRAGSSGNEQFF. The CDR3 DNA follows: TGCGCCAGCAGCCAAGAGGTAAGGCGCGCAGGGTCATCTGGAAATGAGCAGTTCTTC.

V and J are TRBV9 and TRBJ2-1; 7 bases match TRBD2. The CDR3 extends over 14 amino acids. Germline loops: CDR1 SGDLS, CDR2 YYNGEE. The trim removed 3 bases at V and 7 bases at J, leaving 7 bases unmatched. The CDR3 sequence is CASSAAGTMNEQFF. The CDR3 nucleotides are TGTGCCAGCAGCGCAGCGGGGACCATGAATGAGCAGTTCTTC.

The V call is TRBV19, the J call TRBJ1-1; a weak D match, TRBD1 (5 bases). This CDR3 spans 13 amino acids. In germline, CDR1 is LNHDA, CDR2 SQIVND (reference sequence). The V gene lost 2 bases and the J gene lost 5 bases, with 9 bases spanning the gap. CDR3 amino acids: CASSIMGGTEAFF. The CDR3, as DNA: TGTGCCAGTAGTATAATGGGGGGTACTGAAGCTTTCTTT.

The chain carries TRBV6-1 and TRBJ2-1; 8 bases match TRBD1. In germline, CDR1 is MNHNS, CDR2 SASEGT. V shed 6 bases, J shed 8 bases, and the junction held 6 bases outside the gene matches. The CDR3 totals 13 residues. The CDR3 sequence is CASSADRGDEQFF. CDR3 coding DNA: TGTGCCAGCAGCGCAGACAGGGGCGATGAGCAGTTCTTC.

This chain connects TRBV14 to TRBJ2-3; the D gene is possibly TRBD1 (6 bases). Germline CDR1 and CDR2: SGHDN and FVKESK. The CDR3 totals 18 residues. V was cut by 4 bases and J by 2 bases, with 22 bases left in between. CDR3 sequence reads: CASSPSTGPTRDTDTQYF. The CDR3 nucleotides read TGTGCCAGCAGCCCAAGCACAGGGCCTACACGGGACACAGATACGCAGTATTTT. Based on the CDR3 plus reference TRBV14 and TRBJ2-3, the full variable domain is EAGVTQFPSHSVIEKGQTVTLRCDPISGHDNLYWYRRVMGKEIKFLLHFVKESKQDESGMPNNRFLAERTGGTYSTLKVQPAELEDSGVYFCASSPSTGPTRDTDTQYFGPGTRLTVL.

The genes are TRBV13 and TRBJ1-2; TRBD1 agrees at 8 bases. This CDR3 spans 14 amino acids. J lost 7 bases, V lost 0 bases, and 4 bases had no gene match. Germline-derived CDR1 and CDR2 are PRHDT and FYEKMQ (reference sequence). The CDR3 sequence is CASSLGQGARGYTF. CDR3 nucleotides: TGTGCCAGCAGCTTAGGGCAGGGGGCCCGTGGCTACACCTTC.

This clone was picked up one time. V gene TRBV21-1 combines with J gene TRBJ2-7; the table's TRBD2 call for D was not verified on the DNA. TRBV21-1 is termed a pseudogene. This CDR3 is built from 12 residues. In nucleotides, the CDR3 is TGTGCCAGCAGCAAAACAGAGGGCGAGCAGTACTTC. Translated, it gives CASSKTEGEQYF.

The CDR3: CASNSGYEQYF. In DNA, the CDR3 is TGTGCCAGCAACAGTGGCTACGAGCAGTACTTC. The chain has TRBV19 and TRBJ2-7; unclear D gene. The ends were cut back, 9 bases at V and 3 bases at J, with 9 bases in the middle. Germline CDR1 and CDR2: LNHDA and SQIVND (reference sequence). The CDR3 extends over 11 amino acids.

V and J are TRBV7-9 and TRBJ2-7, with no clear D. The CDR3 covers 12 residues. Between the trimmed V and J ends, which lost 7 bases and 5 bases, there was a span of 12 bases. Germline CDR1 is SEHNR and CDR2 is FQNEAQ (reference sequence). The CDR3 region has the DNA TGTGCCAGCAATGCAGGTTTTGACGAGCAGTACTTC. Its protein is CASNAGFDEQYF.

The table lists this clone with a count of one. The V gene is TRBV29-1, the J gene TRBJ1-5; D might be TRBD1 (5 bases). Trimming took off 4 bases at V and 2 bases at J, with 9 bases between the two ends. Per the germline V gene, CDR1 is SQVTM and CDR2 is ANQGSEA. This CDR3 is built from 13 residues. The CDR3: CSVGEGGNQPQHF. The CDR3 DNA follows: TGCAGCGTTGGGGAAGGGGGCAATCAGCCCCAGCATTTT.

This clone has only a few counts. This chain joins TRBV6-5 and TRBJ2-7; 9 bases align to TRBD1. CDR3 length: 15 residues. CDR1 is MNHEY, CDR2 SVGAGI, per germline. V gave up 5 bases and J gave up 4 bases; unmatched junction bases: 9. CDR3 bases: TGTGCCAGCAGTATAATCGGGACAGGGCAATACGAGCAGTACTTC. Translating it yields CASSIIGTGQYEQYF.

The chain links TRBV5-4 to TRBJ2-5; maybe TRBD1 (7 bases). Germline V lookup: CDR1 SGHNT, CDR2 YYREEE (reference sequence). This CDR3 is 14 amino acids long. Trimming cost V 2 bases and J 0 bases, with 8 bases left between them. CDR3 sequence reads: CASSFRGDQETQYF. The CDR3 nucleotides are TGTGCCAGCAGCTTCAGGGGGGACCAAGAGACCCAGTACTTC.

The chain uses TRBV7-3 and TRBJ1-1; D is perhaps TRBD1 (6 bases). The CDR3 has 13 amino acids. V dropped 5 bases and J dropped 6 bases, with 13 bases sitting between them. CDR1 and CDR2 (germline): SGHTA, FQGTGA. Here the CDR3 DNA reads TGTGCCAGCAGCAGCTCAGGGGTCTCTGAAGCTTTCTTT. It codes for CASSSSGVSEAFF.

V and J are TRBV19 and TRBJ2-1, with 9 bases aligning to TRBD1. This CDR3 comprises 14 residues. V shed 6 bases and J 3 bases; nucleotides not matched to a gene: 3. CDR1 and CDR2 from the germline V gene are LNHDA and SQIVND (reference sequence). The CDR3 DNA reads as TGTGCCAGTAGCACGACAGGGGGCTACAATGAGCAGTTCTTC. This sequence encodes CASSTTGGYNEQFF.

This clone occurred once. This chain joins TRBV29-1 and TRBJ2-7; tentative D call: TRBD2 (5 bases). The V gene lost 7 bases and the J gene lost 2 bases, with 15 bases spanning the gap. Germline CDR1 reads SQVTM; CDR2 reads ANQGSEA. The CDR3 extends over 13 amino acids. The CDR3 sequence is CSGGDGSTYEQYF. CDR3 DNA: TGCAGCGGGGGAGATGGCAGTACCTACGAGCAGTACTTC.

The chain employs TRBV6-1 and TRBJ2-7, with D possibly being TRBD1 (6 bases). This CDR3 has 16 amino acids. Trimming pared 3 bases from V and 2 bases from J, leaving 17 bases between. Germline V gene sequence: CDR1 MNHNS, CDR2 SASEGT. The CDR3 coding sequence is TGTGCCAGCAGTGACCGACAGGTTGCGAATACCTACGAGCAGTACTTC. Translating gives CASSDRQVANTYEQYF.

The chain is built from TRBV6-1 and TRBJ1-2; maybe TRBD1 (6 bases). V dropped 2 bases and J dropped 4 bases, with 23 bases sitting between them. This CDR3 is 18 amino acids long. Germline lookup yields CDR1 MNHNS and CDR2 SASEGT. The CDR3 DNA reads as TGTGCCAGCAGTGAAAGGACAGCCAAGGTTCAAGGGTCCTATGGCTACACCTTC. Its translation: CASSERTAKVQGSYGYTF.

CDR3 DNA: TGTGCCAGCATAAAACCCGGGGGAGGTGAAGCTTTCTTT. It is translated as CASIKPGGGEAFF. The chain links TRBV6-5 to TRBJ1-1; D perhaps matches TRBD1 (5 bases). Germline-derived CDR1 and CDR2 are MNHEY and SVGAGI. The CDR3 loop spans 13 amino acids. Trimming pared 7 bases from V and 7 bases from J, leaving 16 bases between.

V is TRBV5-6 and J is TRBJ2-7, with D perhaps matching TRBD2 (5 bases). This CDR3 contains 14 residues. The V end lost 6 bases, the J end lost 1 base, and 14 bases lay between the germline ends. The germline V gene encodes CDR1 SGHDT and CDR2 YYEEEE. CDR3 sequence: CASTQLGESYEQYF. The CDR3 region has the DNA TGTGCCAGCACCCAACTCGGGGAGTCCTACGAGCAGTACTTC.

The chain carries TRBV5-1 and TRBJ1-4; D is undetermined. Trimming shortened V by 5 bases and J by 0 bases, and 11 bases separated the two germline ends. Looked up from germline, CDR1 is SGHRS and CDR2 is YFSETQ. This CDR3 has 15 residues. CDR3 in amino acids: CASRTGSATNEKLFF. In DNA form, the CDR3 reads TGCGCCAGCAGGACGGGGAGCGCAACTAATGAAAAACTGTTTTTT. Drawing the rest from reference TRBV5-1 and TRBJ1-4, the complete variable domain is KAGVTQTPRYLIKTRGQQVTLSCSPISGHRSVSWYQQTPGQGLQFLFEYFSETQRNKGNFPGRFSGRQFSNSRSEMNVSTLELGDSALYLCASRTGSATNEKLFFGSGTQLSVL.

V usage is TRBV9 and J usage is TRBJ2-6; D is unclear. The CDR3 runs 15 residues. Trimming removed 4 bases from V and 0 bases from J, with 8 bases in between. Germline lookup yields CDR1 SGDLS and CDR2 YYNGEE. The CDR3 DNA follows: TGTGCCAGCAGCTCTCGAACCTCTGGGGCCAACGTCCTGACTTTC. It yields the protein CASSSRTSGANVLTF.